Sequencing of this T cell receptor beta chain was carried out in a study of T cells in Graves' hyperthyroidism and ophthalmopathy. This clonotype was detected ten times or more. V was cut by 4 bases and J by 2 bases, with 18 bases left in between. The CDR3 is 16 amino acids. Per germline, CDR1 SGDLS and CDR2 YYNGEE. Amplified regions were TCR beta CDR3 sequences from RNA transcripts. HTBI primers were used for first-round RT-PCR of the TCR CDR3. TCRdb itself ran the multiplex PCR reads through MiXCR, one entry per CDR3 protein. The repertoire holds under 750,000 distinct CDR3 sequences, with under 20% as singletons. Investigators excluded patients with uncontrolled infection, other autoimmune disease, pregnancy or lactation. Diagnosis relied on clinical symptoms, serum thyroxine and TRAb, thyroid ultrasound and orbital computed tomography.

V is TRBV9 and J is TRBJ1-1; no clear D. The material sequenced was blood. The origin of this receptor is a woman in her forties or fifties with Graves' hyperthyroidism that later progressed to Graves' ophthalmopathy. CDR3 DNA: TGTGCCAGCAGCCCCAGGTCAGGCGGAGTTAACACTGAAGCTTTCTTT. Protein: CASSPRSGGVNTEAFF.